This T cell receptor (beta chain) was sequenced in a study of identical twins. With respect to this clonotype: Antigen unknown.

Overall study results and limits: Insertions were fewer in abundant cord blood beta clonotypes, whereas memory repertoires showed none of this pattern.

Template switching (which added a universal primer site) was used, and cDNA carried unique molecular identifiers. TCRdb used MiXCR to reprocess the 5' RACE reads, holding one entry per CDR3 protein. The sample shows about 810,000 distinct CDR3 sequences, about 12% of them seen only once. Germline V gene data show CDR1 as MGHRA and CDR2 as YSYEKL. The ends were cut back, 0 bases at V and 4 bases at J, with 11 bases in the middle. This CDR3 is 15 amino acids long. This same sample was also taken into another study, of yellow fever vaccine responses in identical twins.

The source is a woman aged 18-29 years in good health. The chain combines TRBV4-1 with TRBJ2-3; no firm D call. Material: PBMCs. CDR3 in amino acids: CASSQDSQIADTQYF. In nucleotides, the CDR3 is TGCGCCAGCAGCCAAGATTCACAGATCGCAGATACGCAGTATTTT.